The sequence of this T cell receptor (beta chain) was determined in a study of identical twins' blood T cells. The germline CDR1 and CDR2 sequences are SGDLS and YYNGEE. V was pared by 4 bases and J by 5 bases, with 15 bases of the junction left unmatched. The CDR3 sequence is 16 residues long. This clonotype showed up just a few times. TCRdb ran MiXCR on the 5' RACE reads and lists one entry per CDR3 protein. Among a few hundred thousand distinct CDR3 sequences listed, roughly 30% were seen once. The chain employs TRBV9 and TRBJ2-7, with 7 positions matching TRBD1. This receptor was obtained from a woman aged 18-49 years in good health. Sequenced sample: PBMCs. CDR3 loop: CASSFNPKTGKHEQYF. As DNA, the CDR3 is TGTGCCAGCAGCTTTAACCCCAAGACAGGGAAACACGAGCAGTACTTC. Using reference TRBV9 and TRBJ2-7 for the parts outside the CDR3, the full variable domain is DSGVTQTPKHLITATGQRVTLRCSPRSGDLSVYWYQQSLDQGLQFLIQYYNGEERAKGNILERFSAQQFPDLHSELNLSSLELGDSALYFCASSFNPKTGKHEQYFGPGTRLTVT.